The clone carrying this T cell receptor (beta chain) has only a few counts. TCRdb reprocessed the reads via MiXCR and lists one record per CDR3 protein. The sample contains under 30,000 distinct CDR3 sequences, under 20% of which appear only once. The data originate from a study of patients with pleural tuberculosis. The CDR3 spans 11 residues. Germline CDR1 reads GTSNPN; CDR2 reads SVGIG (reference sequence). V lost 0 bases, J lost 7 bases, and 4 bases lay in between. The chain is built from TRBV30 and TRBJ1-3, with unresolved D. The receptor was derived from a human donor with pleural tuberculosis. The source material was peripheral blood. CDR3 bases: TGTGCCTGGAGTGTACGCAACACCATATATTTT. Encoded protein: CAWSVRNTIYF. The variable domain in full, completed from reference TRBV30 and TRBJ1-3, reads SQTIHQWPATLVQPVGSPLSLECTVEGTSNPNLYWYRQAAGRGLQLLFYSVGIGQISSEVPQNLSASRPQDRQFILSSKKLLLSDSGFYLCAWSVRNTIYFGEGSWLTVV.